One sample yielded the 8 T cell receptor beta chains listed below, sequenced in a study of T cells in Graves' hyperthyroidism and ophthalmopathy. TCR beta CDR3 sequences were amplified from RNA transcripts. The HTBI primer set was used in a first-round RT-PCR of the TCR CDR3. MiXCR was run by TCRdb on the multiplex PCR reads, yielding one entry per CDR3 protein. The data show over 500,000 distinct CDR3 sequences, about 14% seen once. The source material was blood. The receptors derive from a woman in her forties with Graves' hyperthyroidism.

This clonotype was observed many times. CDR3 sequence reads: CASSRRLAGVLGDEQYF. DNA of the CDR3: TGTGCCAGCAGCCGACGACTAGCGGGAGTTCTAGGTGACGAGCAGTACTTC. The rearrangement joins TRBV11-2 to TRBJ2-7, with 12 positions matching TRBD2. CDR1 is SGHAT, CDR2 FQNNGV, per germline. V lost 5 bases and J lost 5; bases outside the gene matches: 13. This CDR3 has 17 residues.

This rearrangement joins TRBV27 to TRBJ1-1; unclear D gene. The length of the CDR3 is 13 residues. CDR1 and CDR2 (germline): MNHEY, SMNVEV (reference sequence). V shed 6 bases and J shed 4 bases, with 12 bases lying between them. As DNA, the CDR3 is TGTGCCAGCAGCCTCCGGGTTCTCACTGAAGCTTTCTTT. This translates into CASSLRVLTEAFF.

This clonotype was found a few times. CDR3 DNA: TGCGCCAGCAGCTTGGGATCGACAGGGAACTATGGCTACACCTTC. It codes for CASSLGSTGNYGYTF. The chain recombines TRBV5-1 with TRBJ1-2; 7 bases line up with TRBD1. The CDR3 spans 15 residues. CDR1 and CDR2 (germline): SGHRS, YFSETQ. The J segment lost 2 bases and the V segment lost 0 bases, leaving 4 bases of the junction unmatched.

This clonotype came up many times. This chain connects TRBV20-1 to TRBJ1-2; 7 bases are shared with TRBD1. This CDR3 spans 13 amino acids. The germline gives CDR1 DFQATT, CDR2 SNEGSKA (reference sequence). J gave up 6 bases and V 3 bases, and 7 bases lay outside the gene matches. The CDR3 coding sequence is TGCAGTGCTAGCAGGGGGGGCATTGATGGCTACACCTTC. Its protein is CSASRGGIDGYTF.

This clonotype was seen a few times. The J gene is TRBJ2-7, the V gene TRBV10-3; no firm D call. The V end was cut by 7 bases, the J end by 1 base, with 11 bases between. Germline-derived CDR1 and CDR2 are ENHRY and SYGVKD. The CDR3 totals 13 residues. The CDR3 loop reads CAITQPSSYEQYF. The DNA for the CDR3 is TGTGCCATCACCCAACCAAGTTCCTACGAGCAGTACTTC.

The V call is TRBV11-3, the J call TRBJ2-2; D may be TRBD2 (6 bases). The CDR3 has 15 residues. V lost 1 base, J lost 5 bases, and 11 bases lay in between. Germline V gene sequence: CDR1 SGHNT, CDR2 YENEEA. In nucleotides, the CDR3 is TGTGCCAGCAGCTTAGCGGGAGTTAGGACCGGGGAGCTGTTTTTT. Translation: CASSLAGVRTGELFF.

This clonotype was observed at least ten times. This chain connects TRBV20-1 to TRBJ2-7, with 13 bases aligning to TRBD2. V gave up 4 bases and J gave up 1 base; unmatched junction bases: 7. CDR1 is DFQATT and CDR2 is SNEGSKA in the germline V gene (reference sequence). The CDR3 has 16 residues. CDR3 in DNA: TGCAGTGCTAAAAGGACTAGCGGGAGTCGATCCTACGAGCAGTACTTC. The encoded protein is CSAKRTSGSRSYEQYF.

This clonotype appeared many times. The chain uses TRBV6-1 and TRBJ1-5; tentatively, D is TRBD1 (5 bases). The CDR3 has 15 residues. From germline, CDR1 is MNHNS and CDR2 SASEGT. The V end lost 5 bases, the J end lost 3 bases, and 14 bases lay between the germline ends. This chain's CDR3 is CASSYSWDPNQPQHF. In DNA form, the CDR3 reads TGTGCCAGCAGTTACTCTTGGGACCCCAATCAGCCCCAGCATTTT.